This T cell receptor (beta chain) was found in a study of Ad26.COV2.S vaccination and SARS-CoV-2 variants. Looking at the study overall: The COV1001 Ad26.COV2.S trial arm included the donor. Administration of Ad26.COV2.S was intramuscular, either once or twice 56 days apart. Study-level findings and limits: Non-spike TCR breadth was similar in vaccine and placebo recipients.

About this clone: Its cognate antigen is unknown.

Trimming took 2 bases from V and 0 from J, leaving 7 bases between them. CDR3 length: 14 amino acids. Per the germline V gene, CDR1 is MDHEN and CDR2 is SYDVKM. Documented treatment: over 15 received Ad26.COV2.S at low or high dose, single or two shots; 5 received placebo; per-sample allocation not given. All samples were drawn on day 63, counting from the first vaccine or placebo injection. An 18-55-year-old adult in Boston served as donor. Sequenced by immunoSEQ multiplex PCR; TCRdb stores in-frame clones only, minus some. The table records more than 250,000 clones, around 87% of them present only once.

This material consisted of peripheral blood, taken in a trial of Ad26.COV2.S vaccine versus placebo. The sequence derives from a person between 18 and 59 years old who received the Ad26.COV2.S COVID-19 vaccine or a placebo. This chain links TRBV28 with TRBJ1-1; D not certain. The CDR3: CASSLRRLNTEAFF. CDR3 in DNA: TGTGCCAGCAGTTTAAGACGGTTGAACACTGAAGCTTTCTTT.